The clone carrying this T cell receptor beta chain was detected a few times. Its antigen is not identified. These data come from a study of cytomegalovirus exposure and HLA in healthy donors. Trimming removed 0 bases at V and 3 bases at J, with 18 bases between. In germline, CDR1 is SGHTA, CDR2 FQGNSA. The CDR3 totals 19 residues. PCR was performed using 60 Vbeta and 13 Jbeta primers. Assay used: immunoSEQ multiplex PCR; TCRdb lists only in-frame clones, some missing. The sample includes about 110,000 clones, around 85% of them seen just once. Study results and limitations: Most CMV-associated TCR beta chains appeared HLA-restricted in a later analysis. Segments of the TCR beta V type were, in most cases, productive about 87% or about 30% of the time in an earlier analysis. There were some public TCRs occurring in many donors, but most TCR sequences were rare. Beyond CMV serostatus, there was no information to go on about immune exposure.

This receptor was taken from a man aged 30 to 39 in good health and CMV-seropositive. The chain joins TRBV7-2 to TRBJ2-6; D may be TRBD1 (5 bases). The sample taken for sequencing was PBMCs. The CDR3 here is CASSLAGRVLRFGANVLTF. CDR3 DNA sequence: TGTGCCAGCAGCTTAGCTGGCAGGGTCTTGCGGTTTGGGGCCAACGTCCTGACTTTC.